This TCR beta chain stems from a study of T cell changes during pregnancy in multiple sclerosis. With 4 bases removed from V and 0 bases from J, the gap between germline ends came to 28 bases. The length of the CDR3 is 22 residues. The data were produced by immunoSEQ multiplex PCR, yet TCRdb's version contains in-frame clones alone and is incomplete. The data hold roughly 72,000 clones, with 80% to 90% observed a single time. The J gene is TRBJ2-6, the V gene TRBV6-7; D might be TRBD2 (6 bases). TRBV6-7 is an ORF for which the function is uncertain. The receptor comes from a female donor in good health, enrolled as a control in a pregnancy study. The sample here was peripheral blood, taken in the first trimester of pregnancy. The CDR3 sequence is CASSFLLSGSGIMDSGANVLTF. CDR3 nucleotide sequence: TGTGCCAGCAGTTTTCTTCTTAGCGGCAGCGGAATAATGGACTCTGGGGCCAACGTCCTGACTTTC.